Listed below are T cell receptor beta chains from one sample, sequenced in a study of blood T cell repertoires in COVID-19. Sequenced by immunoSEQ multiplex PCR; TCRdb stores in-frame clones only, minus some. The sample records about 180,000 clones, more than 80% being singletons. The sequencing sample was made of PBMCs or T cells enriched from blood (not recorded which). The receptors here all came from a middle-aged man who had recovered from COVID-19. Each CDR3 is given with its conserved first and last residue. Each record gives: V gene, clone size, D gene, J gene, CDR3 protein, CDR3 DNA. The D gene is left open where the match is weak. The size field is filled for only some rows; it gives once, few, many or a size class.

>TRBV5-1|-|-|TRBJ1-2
CASSLASRGYGYTF
TGCGCCAGCAGCTTGGCCTCCAGGGGCTATGGCTACACCTTC
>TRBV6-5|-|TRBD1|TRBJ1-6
CASRQGANSPLHF
TGTGCCAGCAGACAGGGGGCGAATTCACCCCTCCACTTT
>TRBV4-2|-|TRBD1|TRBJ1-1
CASSQARTGGTEAFF
TGTGCCAGCAGCCAAGCTCGGACAGGGGGCACTGAAGCTTTCTTT
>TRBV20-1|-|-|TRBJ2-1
CSASLGRGNVRPWVYNEQFF
TGCAGTGCTAGTCTGGGTCGGGGGAACGTAAGGCCTTGGGTCTACAATGAGCAGTTCTTC
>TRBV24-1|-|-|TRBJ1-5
CATSEGHSNQPQHF
TGTGCCACCAGTGAGGGACACAGCAATCAGCCCCAGCATTTT
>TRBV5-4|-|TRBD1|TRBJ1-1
CASSPPTRQGNTEAFF
TGTGCCAGCAGCCCCCCAACTCGACAGGGGAACACTGAAGCTTTCTTT
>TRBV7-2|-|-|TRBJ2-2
CASSSGLDTGELFF
TGTGCCAGCAGCTCGGGACTGGACACCGGGGAGCTGTTTTTT
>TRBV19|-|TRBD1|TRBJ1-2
CASSIGLSTGSGYTF
TGTGCCAGTAGTATCGGGTTATCGACAGGGAGCGGCTACACCTTC
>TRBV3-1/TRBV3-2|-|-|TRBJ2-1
CASSLIAGNHNEQFF
TGTGCCAGCAGCCTCATAGCCGGGAATCACAATGAGCAGTTCTTC
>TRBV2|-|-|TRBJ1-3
CASSPAGNTIYF
TGTGCCAGCAGCCCAGCTGGAAACACCATATATTTT
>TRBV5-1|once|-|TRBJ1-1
CASSVDSSQKVAFF
TGCGCCAGCAGCGTAGACAGTTCGCAGAAGGTAGCTTTCTTT
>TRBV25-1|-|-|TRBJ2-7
CASRSRDSYEQYF
TGTGCCAGCAGATCGCGGGACAGCTACGAGCAGTACTTC
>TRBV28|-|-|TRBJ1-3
CASSFPTGGNTIYF
TGTGCCAGCAGTTTCCCCACCGGGGGAAACACCATATATTTT
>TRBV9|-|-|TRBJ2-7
CASSVGDSGRYYEQYF
TGTGCCAGCAGCGTAGGAGATAGCGGTAGATATTACGAGCAGTACTTC
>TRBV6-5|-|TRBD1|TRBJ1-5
CASSSTGGQPQHF
TGTGCCAGCAGTTCGACAGGGGGCCAGCCCCAGCATTTT
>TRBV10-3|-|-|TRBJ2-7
CAISGQSYEQYF
TGTGCCATCAGTGGACAGTCCTACGAGCAGTACTTC
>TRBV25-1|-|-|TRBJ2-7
CASSATGLYEQYF
TGTGCCAGCAGTGCGACGGGACTCTACGAGCAGTACTTC
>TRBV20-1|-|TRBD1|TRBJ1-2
CSASPGTAYGYTF
TGCAGTGCTAGTCCCGGGACAGCCTATGGCTACACCTTC
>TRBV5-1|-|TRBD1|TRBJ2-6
CASSSQGSGANVLTF
TGCGCCAGCAGCTCACAGGGGTCTGGGGCCAACGTCCTGACTTTC
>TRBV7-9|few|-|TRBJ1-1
CASSLYTMNTEAFF
TGTGCCAGCAGCTTATACACTATGAACACTGAAGCTTTCTTT
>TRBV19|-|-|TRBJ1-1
CASSFISGTEAFF
TGTGCCAGTAGTTTCATCTCAGGCACTGAAGCTTTCTTT
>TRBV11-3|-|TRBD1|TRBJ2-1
CASSPATGGGRYEQFF
TGTGCCAGCAGCCCTGCGACAGGGGGGGGAAGGTATGAGCAGTTCTTC
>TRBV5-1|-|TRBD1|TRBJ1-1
CASSSPTGDLAFF
TGCGCCAGCAGCTCGCCTACAGGGGATTTAGCTTTCTTT
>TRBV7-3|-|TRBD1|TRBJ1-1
CASSPSGQGDTEAFF
TGTGCCAGCAGCCCATCTGGACAGGGGGACACTGAAGCTTTCTTT
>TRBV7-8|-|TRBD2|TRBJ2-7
CASSPLAGDSYEQYF
TGTGCCAGCAGCCCTCTAGCGGGGGACTCCTACGAGCAGTACTTC
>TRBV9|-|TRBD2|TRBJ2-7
CASSVGGLAGDEQYF
TGTGCCAGCAGCGTAGGGGGACTAGCGGGGGACGAGCAGTACTTC
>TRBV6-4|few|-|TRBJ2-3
CASRTAGSDTQYF
TGTGCCAGCAGAACTGCAGGGTCCGATACGCAGTATTTT
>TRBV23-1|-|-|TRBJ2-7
CASLPDKPREQYF
TGCGCCAGCTTACCCGACAAGCCTCGGGAGCAGTACTTC
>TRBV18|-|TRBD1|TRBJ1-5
CASSPGQGGQPQHF
TGTGCCAGCTCACCAGGACAGGGAGGTCAGCCCCAGCATTTT
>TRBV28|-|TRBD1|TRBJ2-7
CASLGQGTEQYF
TGTGCCAGCCTGGGACAGGGCACCGAGCAGTACTTC
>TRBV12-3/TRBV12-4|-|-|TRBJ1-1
CASSSNTEAFF
TGTGCCAGCAGCTCGAACACTGAAGCTTTCTTT
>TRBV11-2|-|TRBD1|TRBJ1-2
CASSPGTGGAGYTF
TGTGCCAGCAGCCCCGGGACAGGGGGCGCCGGCTACACCTTC
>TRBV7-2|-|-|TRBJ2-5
CASSLREVRRETQYF
TGTGCCAGCAGCTTAAGGGAGGTCAGAAGAGAGACCCAGTACTTC
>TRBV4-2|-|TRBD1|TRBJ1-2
CASSQGDRVDGYTF
TGTGCCAGCAGCCAAGGGGACAGGGTTGATGGCTACACCTTC
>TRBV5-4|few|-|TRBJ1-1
CASSLVGSNTEAFF
TGTGCCAGCAGCTTGGTCGGGTCGAACACTGAAGCTTTCTTT
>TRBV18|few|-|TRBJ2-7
CASSPPLGGEQYF
TGTGCCAGCTCACCACCGTTAGGGGGCGAGCAGTACTTC
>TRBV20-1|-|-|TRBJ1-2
CSSRTGGYTF
TGCAGTTCGCGTACGGGGGGCTACACCTTC
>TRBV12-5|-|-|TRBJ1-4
CASGLAPRELFF
TGTGCTAGTGGTTTGGCCCCCCGGGAACTGTTTTTT
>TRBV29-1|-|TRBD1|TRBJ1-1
CSAVTGDGTEAFF
TGCAGCGCGGTGACAGGGGACGGGACTGAAGCTTTCTTT
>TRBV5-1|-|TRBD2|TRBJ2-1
CASKRLAGGYYEQFF
TGCGCCAGCAAGAGACTAGCGGGAGGTTACTATGAGCAGTTCTTC
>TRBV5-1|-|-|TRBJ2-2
CASSFFGSGTGELFF
TGCGCCAGCAGCTTCTTCGGGAGTGGGACCGGGGAGCTGTTTTTT
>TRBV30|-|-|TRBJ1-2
CAWSPPDLGGYTF
TGTGCCTGGAGTCCCCCGGACTTGGGGGGCTACACCTTC
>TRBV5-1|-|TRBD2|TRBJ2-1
CASSWTSGPYNEQFF
TGCGCCAGCAGCTGGACTAGCGGCCCCTACAATGAGCAGTTCTTC
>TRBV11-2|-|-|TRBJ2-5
CASSPQETQYF
TGTGCCAGCAGCCCCCAGGAGACCCAGTACTTC
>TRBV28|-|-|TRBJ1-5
CASSLGQRNQPQHF
TGTGCCAGCAGTTTAGGGCAGAGAAATCAGCCCCAGCATTTT
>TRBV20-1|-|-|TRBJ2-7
CSASSGGAYEQYF
TGCAGTGCTAGTTCCGGGGGAGCCTACGAGCAGTACTTC
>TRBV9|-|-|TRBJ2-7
CASSVAGDEQYF
TGTGCCAGCAGCGTAGCAGGGGACGAGCAGTACTTC
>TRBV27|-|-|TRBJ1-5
CASSSGDKQPQHF
TGTGCCAGCAGTTCAGGGGATAAGCAGCCCCAGCATTTT
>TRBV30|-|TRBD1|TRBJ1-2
CAWRTHRGIRSGYTF
TGTGCCTGGAGGACTCACAGGGGGATCCGGTCCGGCTACACCTTC
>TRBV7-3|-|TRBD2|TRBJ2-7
CASSLSGGSEQYF
TGTGCCAGCAGCTTGAGCGGGGGGTCCGAGCAGTACTTC
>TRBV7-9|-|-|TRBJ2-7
CASSWDLISYEQYF
TGTGCCAGCAGCTGGGACTTGATATCCTACGAGCAGTACTTC